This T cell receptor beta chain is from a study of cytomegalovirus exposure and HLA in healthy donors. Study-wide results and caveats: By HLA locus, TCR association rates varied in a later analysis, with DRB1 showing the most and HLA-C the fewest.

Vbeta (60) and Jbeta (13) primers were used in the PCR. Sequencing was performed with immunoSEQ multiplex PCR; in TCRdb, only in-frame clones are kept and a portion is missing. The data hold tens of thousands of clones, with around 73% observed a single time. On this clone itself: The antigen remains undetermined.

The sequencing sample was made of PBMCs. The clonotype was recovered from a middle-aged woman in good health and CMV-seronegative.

CDR3 amino acids: CARLRSGRALWGAKNIQYF. For the CDR3, the DNA is TGTGCCAGATTACGTAGCGGGAGGGCCCTCTGGGGGGCCAAAAACATTCAGTACTTC. The chain links TRBV5-3 to TRBJ2-4; 11 bases match TRBD2. TRBV5-3 is an ORF for which the function is uncertain. The CDR3 length is 19 residues. V trimming: 7 bases; J trimming: 1 base; junction bases outside the gene matches: 16.